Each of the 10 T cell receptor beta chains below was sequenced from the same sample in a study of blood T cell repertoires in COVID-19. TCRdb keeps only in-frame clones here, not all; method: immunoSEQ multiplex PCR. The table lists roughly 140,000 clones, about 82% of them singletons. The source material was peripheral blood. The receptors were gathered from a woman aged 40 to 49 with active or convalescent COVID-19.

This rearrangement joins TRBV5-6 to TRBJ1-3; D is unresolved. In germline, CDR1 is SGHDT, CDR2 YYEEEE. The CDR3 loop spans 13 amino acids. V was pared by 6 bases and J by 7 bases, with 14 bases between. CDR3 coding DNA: TGTGCCAGCACCGAATCGGGGTGGAACACCATATATTTT. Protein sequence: CASTESGWNTIYF.

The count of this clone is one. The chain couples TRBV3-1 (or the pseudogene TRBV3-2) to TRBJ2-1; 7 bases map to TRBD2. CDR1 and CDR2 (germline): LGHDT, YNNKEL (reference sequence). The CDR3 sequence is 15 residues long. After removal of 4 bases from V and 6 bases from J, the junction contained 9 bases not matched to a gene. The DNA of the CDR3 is TGTGCCAGCAGCCTAAGGGAGGGGACGGGCAATGAGCAGTTCTTC. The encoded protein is CASSLREGTGNEQFF.

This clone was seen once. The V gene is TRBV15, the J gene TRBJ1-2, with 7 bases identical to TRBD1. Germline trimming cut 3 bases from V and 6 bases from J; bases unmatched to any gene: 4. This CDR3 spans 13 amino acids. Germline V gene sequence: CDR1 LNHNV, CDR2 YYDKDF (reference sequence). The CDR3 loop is CATSSLQGNGYTF. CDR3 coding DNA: TGTGCCACCAGCAGCCTACAGGGGAATGGCTACACCTTC.

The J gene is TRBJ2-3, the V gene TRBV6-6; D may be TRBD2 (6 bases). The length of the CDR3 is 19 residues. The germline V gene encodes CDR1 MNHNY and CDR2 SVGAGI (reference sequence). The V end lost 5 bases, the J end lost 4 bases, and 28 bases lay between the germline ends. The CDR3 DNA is TGTGCCAGCAGTCTCCCCCCCCTCAAGGGACTGGGGGGAGCAGATACGCAGTATTTT. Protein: CASSLPPLKGLGGADTQYF.

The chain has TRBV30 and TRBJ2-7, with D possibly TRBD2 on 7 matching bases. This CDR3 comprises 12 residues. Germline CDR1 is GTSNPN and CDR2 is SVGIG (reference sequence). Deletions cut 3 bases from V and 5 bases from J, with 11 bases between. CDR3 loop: CAWSQGGDEQYF. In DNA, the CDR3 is TGTGCCTGGAGCCAAGGGGGGGACGAGCAGTACTTC.

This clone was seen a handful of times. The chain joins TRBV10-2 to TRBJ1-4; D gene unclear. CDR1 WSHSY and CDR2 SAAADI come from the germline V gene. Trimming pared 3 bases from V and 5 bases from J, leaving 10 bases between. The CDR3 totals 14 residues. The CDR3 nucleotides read TGCGCCAGCAGTGAAAAGCGCGGAAATGAAAAACTGTTTTTT. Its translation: CASSEKRGNEKLFF.

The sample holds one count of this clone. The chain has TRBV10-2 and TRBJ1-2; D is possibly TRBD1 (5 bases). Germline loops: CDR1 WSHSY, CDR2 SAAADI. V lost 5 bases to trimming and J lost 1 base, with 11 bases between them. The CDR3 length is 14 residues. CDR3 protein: CASSSDSYNYGYTF. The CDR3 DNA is TGCGCCAGCAGTTCTGACAGTTATAACTATGGCTACACCTTC.

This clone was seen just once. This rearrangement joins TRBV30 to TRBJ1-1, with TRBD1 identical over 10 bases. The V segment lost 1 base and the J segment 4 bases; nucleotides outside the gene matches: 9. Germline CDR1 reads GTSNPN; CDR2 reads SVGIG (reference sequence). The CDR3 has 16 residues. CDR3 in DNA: TGTGCCTGGAGTGGGAGGACAGGGGGACGAGGCACTGAAGCTTTCTTT. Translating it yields CAWSGRTGGRGTEAFF. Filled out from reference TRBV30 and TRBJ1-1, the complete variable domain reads SQTIHQWPATLVQPVGSPLSLECTVEGTSNPNLYWYRQAAGRGLQLLFYSVGIGQISSEVPQNLSASRPQDRQFILSSKKLLLSDSGFYLCAWSGRTGGRGTEAFFGQGTRLTVV.

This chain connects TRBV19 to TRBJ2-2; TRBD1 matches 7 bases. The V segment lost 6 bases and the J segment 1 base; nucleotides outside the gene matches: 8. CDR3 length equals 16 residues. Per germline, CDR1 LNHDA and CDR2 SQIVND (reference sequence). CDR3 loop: CASRQGQLLNTGELFF. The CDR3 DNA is TGTGCCAGTAGACAGGGACAGTTACTGAACACCGGGGAGCTGTTTTTT. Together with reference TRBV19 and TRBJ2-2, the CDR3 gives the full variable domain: DGGITQSPKYLFRKEGQNVTLSCEQNLNHDAMYWYRQDPGQGLRLIYYSQIVNDFQKGDIAEGYSVSREKKESFPLTVTSAQKNPTAFYLCASRQGQLLNTGELFFGEGSRLTVL.

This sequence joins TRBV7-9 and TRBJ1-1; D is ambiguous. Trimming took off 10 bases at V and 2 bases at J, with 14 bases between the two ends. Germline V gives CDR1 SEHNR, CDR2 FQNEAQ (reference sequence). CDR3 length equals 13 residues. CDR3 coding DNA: TGTGCCACTCCCCAAGGAGGTAACACTGAAGCTTTCTTT. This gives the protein CATPQGGNTEAFF.